This T cell receptor (beta chain) was recovered during a study of technical replicates of blood from a few donors. From germline, CDR1 is ENHRY and CDR2 SYGVKD. V gave up 5 bases and J gave up 3 bases; unmatched junction bases: 7. There are 15 residues in the CDR3. Assay: immunoSEQ multiplex PCR; the TCRdb copy retains only in-frame clones and omits some. The sample has over 50,000 clones; approximately 83% are singletons. Sequenced sample: PBMCs. The clonotype was recovered from a human donor in good health. Some clones in this sample may be carry-over from other donors' samples. This rearrangement joins TRBV10-3 to TRBJ1-1; 9 bases align to TRBD1. CDR3 nucleotide sequence: TGTGCCATCAGTCCACGGGACAGGGCGGACACTGAAGCTTTCTTT. Protein sequence: CAISPRDRADTEAFF.